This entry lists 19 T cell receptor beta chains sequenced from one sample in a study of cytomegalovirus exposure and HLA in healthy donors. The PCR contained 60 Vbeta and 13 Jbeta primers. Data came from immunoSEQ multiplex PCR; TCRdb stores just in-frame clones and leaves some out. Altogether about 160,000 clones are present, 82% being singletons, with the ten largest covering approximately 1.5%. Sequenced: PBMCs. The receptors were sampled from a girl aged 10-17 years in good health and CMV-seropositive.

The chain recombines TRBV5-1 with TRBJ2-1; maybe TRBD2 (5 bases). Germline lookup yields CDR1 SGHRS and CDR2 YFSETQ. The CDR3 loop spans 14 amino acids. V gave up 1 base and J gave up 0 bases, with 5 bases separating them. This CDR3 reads CASSLSGSYNEQFF. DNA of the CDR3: TGCGCCAGCAGCTTGAGCGGCTCCTACAATGAGCAGTTCTTC.

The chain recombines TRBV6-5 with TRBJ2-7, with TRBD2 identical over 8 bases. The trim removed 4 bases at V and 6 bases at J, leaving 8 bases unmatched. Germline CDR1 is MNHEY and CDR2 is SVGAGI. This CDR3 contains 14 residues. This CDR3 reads CASSFAGGSSEQYF. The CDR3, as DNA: TGTGCCAGCAGTTTTGCGGGGGGAAGCTCCGAGCAGTACTTC.

CDR3: CASSLGPDQPQHF. In DNA form, the CDR3 reads TGTGCCAGCAGCTTGGGTCCAGATCAGCCCCAGCATTTT. The chain uses TRBV5-6 and TRBJ1-5; D not resolved. The germline V gene encodes CDR1 SGHDT and CDR2 YYEEEE. This CDR3 is 13 amino acids long. The germline V and J ends were trimmed by 0 bases and 5 bases, with 6 bases remaining between them. Complete variable domain (other parts from reference TRBV5-6 and TRBJ1-5): DAGVTQSPTHLIKTRGQQVTLRCSPKSGHDTVSWYQQALGQGPQFIFQYYEEEERQRGNFPDRFSGHQFPNYSSELNVNALLLGDSALYLCASSLGPDQPQHFGDGTRLSIL.

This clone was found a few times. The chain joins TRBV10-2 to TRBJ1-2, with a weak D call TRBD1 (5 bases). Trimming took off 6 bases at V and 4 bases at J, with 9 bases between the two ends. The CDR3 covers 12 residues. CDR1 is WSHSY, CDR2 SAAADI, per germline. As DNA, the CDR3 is TGCGCCAGCAGAATAGACAGCTATGGCTACACCTTC. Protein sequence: CASRIDSYGYTF.

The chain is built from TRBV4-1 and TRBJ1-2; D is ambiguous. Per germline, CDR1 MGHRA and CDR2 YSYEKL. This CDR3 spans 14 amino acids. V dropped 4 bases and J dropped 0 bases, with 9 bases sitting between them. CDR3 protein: CASSRTGANYGYTF. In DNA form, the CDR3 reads TGCGCCAGCAGCCGGACCGGGGCTAACTATGGCTACACCTTC.

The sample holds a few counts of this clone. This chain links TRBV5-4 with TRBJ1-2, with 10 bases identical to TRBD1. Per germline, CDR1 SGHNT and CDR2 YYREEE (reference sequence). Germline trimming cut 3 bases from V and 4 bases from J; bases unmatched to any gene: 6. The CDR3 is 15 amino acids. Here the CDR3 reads CASSSGTGESYGYTF. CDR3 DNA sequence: TGTGCCAGCAGCTCTGGGACAGGGGAGAGCTATGGCTACACCTTC.

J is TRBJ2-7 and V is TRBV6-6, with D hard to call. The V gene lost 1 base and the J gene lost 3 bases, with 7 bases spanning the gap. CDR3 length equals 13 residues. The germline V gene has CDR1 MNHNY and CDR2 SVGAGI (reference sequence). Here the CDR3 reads CASSYLGNYEQYF. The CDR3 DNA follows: TGTGCCAGCAGTTACTTGGGCAACTACGAGCAGTACTTC.

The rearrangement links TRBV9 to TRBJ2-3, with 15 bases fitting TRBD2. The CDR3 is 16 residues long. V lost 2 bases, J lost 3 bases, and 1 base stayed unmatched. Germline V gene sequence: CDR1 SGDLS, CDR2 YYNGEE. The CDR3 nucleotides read TGTGCCAGCAGCGTCGGGACTAGCGGGAGGACAGATACGCAGTATTTT. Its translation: CASSVGTSGRTDTQYF.

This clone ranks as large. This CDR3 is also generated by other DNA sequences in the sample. The CDR3 sequence: CASSGLNEQFF. CDR3 coding DNA: TGTGCCAGCAGTGGGCTCAATGAGCAGTTCTTC. J is TRBJ2-1 and V is TRBV2; no reliable D call. This CDR3 region has 11 residues. Looked up from germline, CDR1 is SNHLY and CDR2 is FYNNEI. V lost 4 bases and J 6 bases, leaving 4 bases between the germline ends. Combining the CDR3 with reference TRBV2 and TRBJ2-1 gives the whole variable domain EPEVTQTPSHQVTQMGQEVILRCVPISNHLYFYWYRQILGQKVEFLVSFYNNEISEKSEIFDDQFSVERPDGSNFTLKIRSTKLEDSAMYFCASSGLNEQFFGPGTRLTVL.

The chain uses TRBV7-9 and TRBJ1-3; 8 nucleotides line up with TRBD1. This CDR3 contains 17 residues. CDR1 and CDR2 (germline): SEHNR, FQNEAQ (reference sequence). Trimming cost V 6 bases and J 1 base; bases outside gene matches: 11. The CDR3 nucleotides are TGTGCCAGCAGGCCAGGGGGCTCACGTCCTTCTGGAAACACCATATATTTT. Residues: CASRPGGSRPSGNTIYF.

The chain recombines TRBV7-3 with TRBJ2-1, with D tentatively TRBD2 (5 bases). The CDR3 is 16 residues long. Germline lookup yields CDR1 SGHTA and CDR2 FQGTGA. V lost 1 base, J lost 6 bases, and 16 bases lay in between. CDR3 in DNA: TGTGCCAGCAGCTTAATAGGAGGAGCATCTTTCAATGAGCAGTTCTTC. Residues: CASSLIGGASFNEQFF.

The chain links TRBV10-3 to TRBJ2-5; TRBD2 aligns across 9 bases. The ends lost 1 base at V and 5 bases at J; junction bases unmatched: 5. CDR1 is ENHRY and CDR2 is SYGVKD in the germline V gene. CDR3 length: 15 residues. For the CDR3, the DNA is TGTGCCATCAGTGAGTTGGCGGGAGGGACGGAGACCCAGTACTTC. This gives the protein CAISELAGGTETQYF.

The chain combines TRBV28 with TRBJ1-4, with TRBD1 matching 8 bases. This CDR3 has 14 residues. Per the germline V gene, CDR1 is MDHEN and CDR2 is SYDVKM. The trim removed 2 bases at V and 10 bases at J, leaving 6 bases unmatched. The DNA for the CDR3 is TGTGCCAGCAGTTTAGCGGCAGGGGGCGGAAAACTGTTTTTT. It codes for CASSLAAGGGKLFF.

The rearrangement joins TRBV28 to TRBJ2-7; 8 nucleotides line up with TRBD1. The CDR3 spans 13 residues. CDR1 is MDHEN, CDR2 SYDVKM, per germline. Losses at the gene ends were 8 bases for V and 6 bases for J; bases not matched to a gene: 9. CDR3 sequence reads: CASRRTGLAEQYF. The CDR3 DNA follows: TGTGCCAGCCGCAGGACAGGGTTGGCCGAGCAGTACTTC.

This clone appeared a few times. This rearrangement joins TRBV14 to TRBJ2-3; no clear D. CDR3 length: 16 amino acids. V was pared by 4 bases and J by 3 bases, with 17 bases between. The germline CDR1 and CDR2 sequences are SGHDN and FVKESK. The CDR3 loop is CASSPSPLARTDTQYF. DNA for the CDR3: TGTGCCAGCAGCCCAAGCCCCTTGGCTAGGACAGATACGCAGTATTTT.

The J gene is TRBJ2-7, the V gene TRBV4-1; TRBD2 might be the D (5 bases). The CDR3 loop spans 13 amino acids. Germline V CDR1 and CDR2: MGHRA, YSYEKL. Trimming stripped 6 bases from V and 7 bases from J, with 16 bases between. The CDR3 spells CASSRGSTGEQYF. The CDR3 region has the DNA TGCGCCAGCAGTAGAGGTTCGACGGGGGAGCAGTACTTC.

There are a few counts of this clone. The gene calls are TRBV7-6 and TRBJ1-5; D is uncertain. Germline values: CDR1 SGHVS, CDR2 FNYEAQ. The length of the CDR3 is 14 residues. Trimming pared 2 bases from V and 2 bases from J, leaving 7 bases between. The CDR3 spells CASSLSGGNQPQHF. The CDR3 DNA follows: TGTGCCAGCAGCTTATCCGGGGGCAATCAGCCCCAGCATTTT.

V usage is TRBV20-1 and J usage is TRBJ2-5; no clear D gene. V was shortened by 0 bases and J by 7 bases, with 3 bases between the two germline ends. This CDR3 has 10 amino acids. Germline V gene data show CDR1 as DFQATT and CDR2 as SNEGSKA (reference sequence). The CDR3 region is CSARDRTQYF. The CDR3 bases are TGCAGTGCTAGAGACCGGACCCAGTACTTC.

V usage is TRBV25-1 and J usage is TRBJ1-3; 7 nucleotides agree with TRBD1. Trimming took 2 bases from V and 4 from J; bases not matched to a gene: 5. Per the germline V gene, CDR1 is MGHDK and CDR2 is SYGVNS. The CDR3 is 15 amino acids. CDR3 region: CASSEASGQGNTIYF. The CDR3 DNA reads TGTGCCAGCAGTGAAGCCTCGGGACAGGGAAACACCATATATTTT.